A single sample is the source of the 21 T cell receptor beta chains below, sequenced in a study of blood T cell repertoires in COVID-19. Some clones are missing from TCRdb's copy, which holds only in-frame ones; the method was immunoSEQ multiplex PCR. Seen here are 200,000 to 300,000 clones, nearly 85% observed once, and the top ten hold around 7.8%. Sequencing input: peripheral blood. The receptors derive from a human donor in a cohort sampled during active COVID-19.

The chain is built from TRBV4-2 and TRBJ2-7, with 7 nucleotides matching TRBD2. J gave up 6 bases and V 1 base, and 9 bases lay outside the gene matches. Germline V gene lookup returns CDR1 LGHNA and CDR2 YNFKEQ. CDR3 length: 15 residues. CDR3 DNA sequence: TGTGCCAGCAGCCAAGGGCCCGGGACTACCCTCGAGCAGTACTTC. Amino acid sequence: CASSQGPGTTLEQYF.

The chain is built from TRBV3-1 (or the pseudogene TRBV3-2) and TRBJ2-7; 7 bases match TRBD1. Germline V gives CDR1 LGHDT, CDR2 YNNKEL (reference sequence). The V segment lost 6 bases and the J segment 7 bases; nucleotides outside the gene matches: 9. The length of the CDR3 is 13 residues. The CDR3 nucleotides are TGTGCCAGCAGGCAATACAGGGGACGAGAGCAGTACTTC. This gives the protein CASRQYRGREQYF.

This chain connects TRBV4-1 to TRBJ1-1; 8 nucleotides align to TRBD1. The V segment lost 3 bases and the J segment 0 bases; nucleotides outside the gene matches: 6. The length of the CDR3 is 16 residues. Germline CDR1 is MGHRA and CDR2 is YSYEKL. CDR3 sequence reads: CASSQEDRDMNTEAFF. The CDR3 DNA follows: TGCGCCAGCAGCCAGGAGGACAGGGACATGAACACTGAAGCTTTCTTT.

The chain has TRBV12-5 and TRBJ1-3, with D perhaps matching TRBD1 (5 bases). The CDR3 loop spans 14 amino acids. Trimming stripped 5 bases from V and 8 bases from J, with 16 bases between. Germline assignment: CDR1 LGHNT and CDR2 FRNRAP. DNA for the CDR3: TGTGCTAGTGGTCCCCGGGACTTTGAGGACACCATATATTTT. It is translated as CASGPRDFEDTIYF. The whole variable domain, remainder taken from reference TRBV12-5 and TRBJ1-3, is DARVTQTPRHKVTEMGQEVTMRCQPILGHNTVFWYRQTMMQGLELLAYFRNRAPLDDSGMPKDRFSAEMPDATLATLKIQPSEPRDSAVYFCASGPRDFEDTIYFGEGSWLTVV.

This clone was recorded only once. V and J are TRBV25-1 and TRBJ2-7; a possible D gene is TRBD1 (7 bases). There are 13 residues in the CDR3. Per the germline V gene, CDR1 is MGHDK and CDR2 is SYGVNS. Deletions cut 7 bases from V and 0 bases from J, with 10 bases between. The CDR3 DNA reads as TGTGCCAGCAAGGAGGGGGCCTCCTACGAGCAGTACTTC. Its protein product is CASKEGASYEQYF.

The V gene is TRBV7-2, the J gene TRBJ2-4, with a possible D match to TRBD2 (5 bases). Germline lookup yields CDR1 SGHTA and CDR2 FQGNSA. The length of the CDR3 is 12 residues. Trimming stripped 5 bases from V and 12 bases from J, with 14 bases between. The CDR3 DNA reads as TGTGCCAGCAGCCTCGCACTAGGTGCTCAGTACTTC. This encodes CASSLALGAQYF.

In DNA, the CDR3 is TGTGCCAGCAGCTTGTTCCAGGCGTCCTACAATGAGCAGTTCTTC. It specifies CASSLFQASYNEQFF. The chain is built from TRBV7-2 and TRBJ2-1; D uncertain. Germline CDR1 and CDR2: SGHTA and FQGNSA. Trimming left V 3 bases short and J 1 base short, with 10 bases between. CDR3 length: 15 residues.

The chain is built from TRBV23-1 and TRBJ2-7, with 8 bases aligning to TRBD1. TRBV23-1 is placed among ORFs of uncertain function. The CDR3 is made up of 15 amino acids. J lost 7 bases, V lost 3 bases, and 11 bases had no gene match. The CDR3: CASSHKRRGLGEQYF. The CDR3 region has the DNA TGCGCCAGCAGTCATAAACGCAGGGGGCTGGGGGAGCAGTACTTC.

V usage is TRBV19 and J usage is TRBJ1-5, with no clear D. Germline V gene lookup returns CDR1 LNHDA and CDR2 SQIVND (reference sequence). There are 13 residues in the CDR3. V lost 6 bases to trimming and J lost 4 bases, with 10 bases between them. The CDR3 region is CASRGPGNQPQHF. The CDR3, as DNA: TGTGCCAGTAGGGGCCCGGGGAATCAGCCCCAGCATTTT.

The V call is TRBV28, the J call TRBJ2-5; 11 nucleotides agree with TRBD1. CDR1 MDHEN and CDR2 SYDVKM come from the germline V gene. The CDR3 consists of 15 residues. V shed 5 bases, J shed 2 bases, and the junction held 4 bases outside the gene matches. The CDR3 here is CASSPWDRGQETQYF. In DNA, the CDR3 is TGTGCCAGCAGTCCTTGGGACAGGGGGCAAGAGACCCAGTACTTC.

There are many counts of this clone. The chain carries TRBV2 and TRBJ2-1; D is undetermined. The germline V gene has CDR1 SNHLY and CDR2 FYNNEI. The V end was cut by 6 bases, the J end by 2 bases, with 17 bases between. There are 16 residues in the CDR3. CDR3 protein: CASRKEWVSPYNEQFF. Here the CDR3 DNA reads TGTGCCAGCAGGAAAGAGTGGGTTAGCCCCTACAATGAGCAGTTCTTC.

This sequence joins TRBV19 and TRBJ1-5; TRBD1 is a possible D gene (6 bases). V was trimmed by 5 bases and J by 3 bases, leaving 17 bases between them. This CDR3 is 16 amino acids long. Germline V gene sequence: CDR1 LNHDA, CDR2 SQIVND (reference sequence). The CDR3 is CASSPSRQVINQPQHF. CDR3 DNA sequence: TGTGCCAGTAGTCCCTCGAGACAGGTGATCAATCAGCCCCAGCATTTT.

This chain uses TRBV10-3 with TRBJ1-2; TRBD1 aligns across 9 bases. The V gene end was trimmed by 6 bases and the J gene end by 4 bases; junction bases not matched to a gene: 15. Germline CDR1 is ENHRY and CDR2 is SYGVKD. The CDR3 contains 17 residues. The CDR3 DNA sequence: TGTGCCATCAGAGCCAACCGGGACAGGGAAACCGGCTATGGCTACACCTTC. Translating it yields CAIRANRDRETGYGYTF.

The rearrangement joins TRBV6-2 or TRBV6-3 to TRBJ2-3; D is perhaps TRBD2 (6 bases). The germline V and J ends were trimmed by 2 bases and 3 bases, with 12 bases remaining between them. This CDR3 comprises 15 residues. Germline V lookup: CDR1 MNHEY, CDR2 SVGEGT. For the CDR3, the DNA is TGTGCCAGCAGTTACGGGGCGGGGAGTACAGATACGCAGTATTTT. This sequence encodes CASSYGAGSTDTQYF.

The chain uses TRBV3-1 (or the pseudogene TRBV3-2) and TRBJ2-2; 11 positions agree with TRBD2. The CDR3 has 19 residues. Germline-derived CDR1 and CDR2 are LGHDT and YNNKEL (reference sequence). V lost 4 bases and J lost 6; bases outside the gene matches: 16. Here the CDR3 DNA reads TGTGCCAGCAGCCCTCCCCATAGCGGGGGGGCGTTTGCGGCCGGGGAGCTGTTTTTT. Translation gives CASSPPHSGGAFAAGELFF.

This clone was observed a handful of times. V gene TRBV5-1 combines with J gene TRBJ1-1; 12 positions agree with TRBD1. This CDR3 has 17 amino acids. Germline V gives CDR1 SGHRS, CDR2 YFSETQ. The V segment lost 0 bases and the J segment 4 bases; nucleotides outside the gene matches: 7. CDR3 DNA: TGCGCCAGCAGCTTGGGAGGGACAGGGGGCTCGGGCACTGAAGCTTTCTTT. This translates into CASSLGGTGGSGTEAFF.

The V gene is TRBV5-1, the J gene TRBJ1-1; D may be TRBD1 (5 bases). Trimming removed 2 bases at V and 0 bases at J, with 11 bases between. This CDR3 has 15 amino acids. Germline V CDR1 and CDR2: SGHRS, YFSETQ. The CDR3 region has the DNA TGCGCCAGCAGCTTCATTGACAGCATGAACACTGAAGCTTTCTTT. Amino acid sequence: CASSFIDSMNTEAFF.

The DNA for the CDR3 is TGTGCCAGCAGCCCATTGGGGCAGGGAGGAGGAGGCTACACCTTC. Protein product: CASSPLGQGGGGYTF. The chain employs TRBV7-6 and TRBJ1-2; possibly TRBD1 for D (5 bases). Trimming stripped 5 bases from V and 8 bases from J, with 21 bases between. This CDR3 is built from 15 residues. Germline CDR1 is SGHVS and CDR2 is FNYEAQ.

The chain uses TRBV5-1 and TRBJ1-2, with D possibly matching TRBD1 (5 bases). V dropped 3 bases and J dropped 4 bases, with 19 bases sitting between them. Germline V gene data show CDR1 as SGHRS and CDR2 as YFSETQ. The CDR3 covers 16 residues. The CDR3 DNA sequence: TGCGCCAGCAGCTCAGGAACAGGACCTCTTGGCTATGGCTACACCTTC. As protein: CASSSGTGPLGYGYTF.

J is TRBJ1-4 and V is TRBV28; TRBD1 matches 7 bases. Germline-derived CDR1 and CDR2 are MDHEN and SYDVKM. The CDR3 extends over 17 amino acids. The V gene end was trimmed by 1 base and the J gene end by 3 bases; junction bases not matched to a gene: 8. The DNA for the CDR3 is TGTGCCAGCAGTTTATACTCTGGGGGGACAGCTAATGAAAAACTGTTTTTT. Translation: CASSLYSGGTANEKLFF.

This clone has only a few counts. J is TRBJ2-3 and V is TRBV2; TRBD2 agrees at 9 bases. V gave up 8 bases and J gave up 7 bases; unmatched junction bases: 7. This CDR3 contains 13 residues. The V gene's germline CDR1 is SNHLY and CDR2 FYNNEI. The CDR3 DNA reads TGTGCCAGCCGGGGCGGGGGGGACTATACGCAGTATTTT. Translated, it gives CASRGGGDYTQYF. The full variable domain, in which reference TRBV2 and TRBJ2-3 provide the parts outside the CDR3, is EPEVTQTPSHQVTQMGQEVILRCVPISNHLYFYWYRQILGQKVEFLVSFYNNEISEKSEIFDDQFSVERPDGSNFTLKIRSTKLEDSAMYFCASRGGGDYTQYFGPGTRLTVL.